This TCR beta chain was profiled in a study of T cells after posttransplantation cyclophosphamide. On this clone itself: Antigen unknown.

Germline loops: CDR1 MNHEY, CDR2 SVGAGI. The CDR3 loop spans 15 amino acids. V lost 10 bases to trimming and J lost 2 bases; unmatched junction nucleotides: 14. General observations from the study: Tissue-infiltrating T cells from skin or gut overlapped little with blood T cells. Recipient CMV seropositivity and CMV reactivation strongly tracked TRB clonality.

Sampled 1 year posttransplant, controls received myeloablative marrow transplants, methotrexate and a calcineurin inhibitor. TCRdb's copy holds only in-frame clones and misses some; the assay was immunoSEQ multiplex PCR. The sample shows about 15,000 clones, about 82% of them seen only once. This receptor was obtained from a male patient aged 30 to 40 who received an allogeneic stem cell transplant from an unrelated donor, was CMV-positive, and had acute and chronic GVHD. Some T cells may be provided by the graft donor. The V gene is TRBV6-5, the J gene TRBJ2-7; 7 bases agree with TRBD2. The sequences come from PBMCs, collected 441 days after allogeneic stem cell transplant with calcineurin inhibitor and methotrexate. The CDR3 sequence is CATSSGGGSPYEQYF. In DNA form, the CDR3 reads TGTGCCACCTCTTCGGGCGGGGGTTCTCCCTACGAGCAGTACTTC.